The clone carrying this TCR beta chain was seen a few times. The CDR3 is 14 residues long. The V gene's germline CDR1 is LNHDA and CDR2 SQIVND (reference sequence). With 1 base clipped from V and 5 bases from J, the junction kept 2 bases outside the gene matches. This specimen belongs to a study of technical replicates of blood from a few donors. Clones were read by immunoSEQ multiplex PCR, and TCRdb kept only the in-frame ones, dropping some. This sample has around 65,000 clones; approximately 83% occur once, and the top ten carry approximately 4.7%. This receptor was identified in a human donor in good health. Some clones in this sample may be carry-over from other donors' samples. V usage is TRBV19 and J usage is TRBJ1-2; 9 nucleotides align to TRBD1. The sample taken for sequencing was PBMCs. Written as DNA, the CDR3 is TGTGCCAGTAGTATAGGCGGGACAGGGTATGGCTACACCTTC. Protein product: CASSIGGTGYGYTF.